This TCR beta chain was identified during a study of T cell clones after liver transplantation. At the level of the study: Immunosuppression withdrawal was tried within 2 years after liver transplantation in this trial. Tolerance: complete withdrawal held at least one year, liver enzymes staying within twice normal.

Thawed unstimulated PBMCs were FACS-sorted by CD3, CD4 and CD8 into two populations. Libraries were prepared by immunoSEQ multiplex PCR; TCRdb keeps only in-frame clonotypes and omits some of them. The data hold 18,000 or so clones, with 85% to 90% observed a single time. Trimming removed 9 bases from V and 0 bases from J; junction bases left unmatched: 5. The CDR3 consists of 13 residues. Germline assignment: CDR1 SGHRS and CDR2 YFSETQ. The rearrangement links TRBV5-1 to TRBJ1-1; 7 bases line up with TRBD1. The receptor was derived from a human patient who received a liver transplant. Some T cells may have originated in the graft donor. Sequenced here: CD8+ T cells from blood, sampled almost 47 months after liver transplant. The CDR3 sequence is CATSDRLNTEAFF. The CDR3 coding sequence is TGCGCCACCTCGGACAGGTTGAACACTGAAGCTTTCTTT.